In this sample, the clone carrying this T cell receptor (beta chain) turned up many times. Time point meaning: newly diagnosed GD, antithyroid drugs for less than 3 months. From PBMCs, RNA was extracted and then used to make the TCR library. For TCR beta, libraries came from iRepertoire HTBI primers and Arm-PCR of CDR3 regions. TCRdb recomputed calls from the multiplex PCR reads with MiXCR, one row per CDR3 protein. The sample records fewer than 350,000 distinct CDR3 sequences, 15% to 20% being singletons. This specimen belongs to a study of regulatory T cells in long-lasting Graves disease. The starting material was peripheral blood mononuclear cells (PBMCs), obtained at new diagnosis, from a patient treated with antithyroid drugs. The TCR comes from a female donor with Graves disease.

The CDR3 DNA follows: TGTGCCAGCAGCCCGAGACAGGTTCGACAGTACTTC. Its protein product is CASSPRQVRQYF. The chain is built from TRBV28 and TRBJ2-7; D may be TRBD1 (6 bases). The CDR3 runs to 12 residues. Trimming shortened V by 6 bases and J by 10 bases, and 16 bases separated the two germline ends. Germline V gene data show CDR1 as MDHEN and CDR2 as SYDVKM.